These T cell receptor beta chains were read from a single sample in a study of blood T cell repertoires in COVID-19. The table came from immunoSEQ multiplex PCR; TCRdb's copy has only in-frame clones and leaves some out. The data show roughly 150,000 clones, with around 82% seen just once and roughly a fifth held by the top ten. The sample taken for sequencing was peripheral blood. These receptor sequences come from a woman in her 70s who had recovered from COVID-19. The CDR3 runs from the conserved cysteine through the conserved F or W. The D gene is left open where the match is weak. Only some rows state a clone size, as once, few, many or a class for expanded clones.

TRBD2	TRBV18	TRBJ2-3	.	CASSPPGGTQYF	TGTGCCAGCTCACCCCCGGGGGGTACGCAGTATTTT
.	TRBV27	TRBJ1-2	few	CASSLTQGGGYTF	TGTGCCAGCAGTTTAACCCAGGGTGGTGGCTACACCTTC
.	TRBV20-1	TRBJ2-7	.	CSARRGYEQYF	TGCAGTGCTAGACGGGGCTACGAGCAGTACTTC
.	TRBV11-2	TRBJ2-7	.	CASSLGPGYEQYF	TGTGCCAGCAGCTTAGGGCCAGGCTACGAGCAGTACTTC
TRBD2	TRBV15	TRBJ2-7	few	CATSGGTTPYEQYF	TGTGCCACCAGCGGAGGGACTACCCCCTACGAGCAGTACTTC
.	TRBV1	TRBJ2-3	once	CTSSTPGLAGPHLPDTQYF	TGCACCAGCAGCACCCCGGGACTAGCGGGGCCTCACCTACCAGATACGCAGTATTTT
TRBD2	TRBV6-2/TRBV6-3	TRBJ2-1	.	CASSHGGLAHNEQFF	TGTGCCAGCAGCCATGGGGGACTAGCGCATAATGAGCAGTTCTTC
TRBD2	TRBV5-6	TRBJ2-7	.	CASSLFLGGDYYEQYF	TGTGCCAGCAGCTTGTTTTTGGGCGGGGACTACTACGAGCAGTACTTC
.	TRBV12-3/TRBV12-4	TRBJ1-3	.	CASSSPLGNTIYF	TGTGCCAGCAGTTCCCCCCTCGGAAACACCATATATTTT
.	TRBV5-1	TRBJ1-6	.	CASSSLNSPLHF	TGCGCCAGCAGCTCCCTAAATTCACCCCTCCACTTT
TRBD1	TRBV10-3	TRBJ2-7	.	CAIRQGSAYEQYF	TGTGCCATTCGACAGGGTAGCGCCTACGAGCAGTACTTC
.	TRBV30	TRBJ2-7	.	CAWSDSAYEQYF	TGTGCCTGGAGCGACAGTGCCTACGAGCAGTACTTC
TRBD1	TRBV18	TRBJ1-3	.	CASRDRAGNTIYF	TGTGCCAGTCGCGACAGGGCTGGAAACACCATATATTTT
.	TRBV9	TRBJ1-2	.	CASSVGSGQGGYTF	TGTGCCAGCAGCGTAGGTTCTGGGCAGGGTGGCTACACCTTC
TRBD1	TRBV18	TRBJ1-5	.	CASSRGQAGQPQHF	TGTGCCAGCTCACGAGGACAGGCCGGCCAGCCCCAGCATTTT
TRBD1	TRBV19	TRBJ1-2	once	CASSTPGTAMIYGYTF	TGTGCCAGTAGTACCCCTGGGACAGCCATGATCTATGGCTACACCTTC
.	TRBV10-2	TRBJ1-3	.	CASRGGTGNTIYF	TGCGCCAGCAGGGGGGGAACTGGAAACACCATATATTTT
TRBD2	TRBV7-9	TRBJ2-3	.	CASSLVRASGGPTDTQYF	TGTGCCAGCAGCTTAGTGCGGGCTAGCGGGGGCCCCACAGATACGCAGTATTTT
.	TRBV28	TRBJ1-6	.	CASSLAGIDSPLHF	TGTGCCAGCAGTCTTGCAGGGATAGATTCACCCCTCCACTTT
TRBD1	TRBV2	TRBJ1-2	few	CASRGDRDADGYTF	TGTGCCAGCAGGGGGGACAGGGACGCGGATGGCTACACCTTC
TRBD1	TRBV27	TRBJ1-3	.	CASSPDGTDSGNTIYF	TGTGCCAGCAGTCCAGATGGGACAGACTCTGGAAACACCATATATTTT
TRBD1	TRBV2	TRBJ2-2	few	CASRADRDTGELFF	TGTGCCAGCAGAGCCGACAGGGACACCGGGGAGCTGTTTTTT
TRBD2	TRBV28	TRBJ2-3	.	CASSLVAGTAYF	TGTGCCAGCAGTTTAGTAGCGGGAACGGCGTATTTT
.	TRBV29-1	TRBJ2-3	.	CSVMVRVTDTQYF	TGCAGCGTTATGGTGAGGGTGACAGATACGCAGTATTTT
.	TRBV6-5	TRBJ2-3	.	CASSYGGTSTDTQYF	TGTGCCAGCAGTTACGGAGGGACTAGCACAGATACGCAGTATTTT
.	TRBV5-1	TRBJ1-6	.	CASSTSGGGASSPLHF	TGCGCCAGCAGCACGTCCGGCGGGGGGGCATCATCACCCCTCCACTTT
.	TRBV5-1	TRBJ2-2	once	CASSGERRHTGELFF	TGCGCCAGCAGCGGGGAGCGGAGGCACACCGGGGAGCTGTTTTTT
TRBD2	TRBV7-8	TRBJ2-3	once	CASSRNSGPSTDTQYF	TGTGCCAGCAGCCGCAATAGCGGGCCGAGCACAGATACGCAGTATTTT
TRBD2	TRBV7-9	TRBJ2-1	.	CASRRREGKAWFF	TGTGCCAGCAGACGCCGGGAGGGCAAAGCATGGTTCTTC
.	TRBV9	TRBJ1-1	.	CASSTQGVNTEAFF	TGTGCCAGCAGCACACAAGGAGTAAACACTGAAGCTTTCTTT
.	TRBV7-9	TRBJ2-1	.	CASSQKGGQYNEQFF	TGTGCCAGCAGCCAGAAGGGGGGGCAGTACAATGAGCAGTTCTTC
TRBD2	TRBV9	TRBJ2-7	.	CASSGAGDYEQYF	TGTGCCAGCAGCGGAGCGGGAGACTACGAGCAGTACTTC
.	TRBV5-6	TRBJ1-4	.	CASSPRTAGDEKLFF	TGTGCCAGCAGCCCACGGACGGCCGGGGATGAAAAACTGTTTTTT
TRBD1	TRBV20-1	TRBJ2-2	few	CSASRGQGGAGELFF	TGCAGTGCTAGTCGGGGACAGGGTGGTGCCGGGGAGCTGTTTTTT
.	TRBV7-3	TRBJ1-3	.	CASSLRGSSGNTIYF	TGTGCCAGCAGCTTAAGGGGCAGCTCTGGAAACACCATATATTTT
.	TRBV18	TRBJ1-2	.	CASSPTQGSDGYTF	TGTGCCAGCTCACCTACACAGGGATCGGATGGCTACACCTTC
.	TRBV6-2/TRBV6-3	TRBJ1-2	once	CASSNGRSYGYTF	TGTGCCAGCAGTAACGGTCGATCCTATGGCTACACCTTC
TRBD2	TRBV12-3/TRBV12-4	TRBJ2-7	.	CASSRTSGYEQYF	TGTGCCAGCAGTCGGACTAGCGGCTACGAGCAGTACTTC
.	TRBV5-4	TRBJ1-6	.	CASSSQGILAPLHF	TGTGCCAGCAGCTCCCAGGGGATTTTGGCACCCCTCCACTTT
.	TRBV6-4	TRBJ1-1	.	CASSEGGENTEAFF	TGTGCCAGCAGTGAGGGAGGTGAGAACACTGAAGCTTTCTTT
.	TRBV4-3	TRBJ1-6	.	CASSQDVGGRSYNSPLHF	TGCGCCAGCAGCCAAGATGTCGGGGGTCGGTCCTATAATTCACCCCTCCACTTT
.	TRBV9	TRBJ1-3	.	CASSVATGDTIYF	TGTGCCAGCAGCGTAGCTACGGGGGACACCATATATTTT
.	TRBV5-1	TRBJ2-5	many	CASSLGTFRETQYF	TGCGCCAGCAGCTTGGGGACTTTTAGGGAGACCCAGTACTTC
.	TRBV5-4	TRBJ2-7	few	CASSPPRGSVGEQYF	TGTGCCAGCAGCCCCCCGAGAGGGTCCGTGGGGGAGCAGTACTTC
.	TRBV6-6	TRBJ2-3	once	CASRPSLGGADTQYF	TGTGCCAGCAGACCTAGCCTGGGCGGGGCAGATACGCAGTATTTT
.	TRBV6-6	TRBJ1-5	.	CATAWGGGNQPQHF	TGTGCCACCGCGTGGGGCGGCGGCAATCAGCCCCAGCATTTT
TRBD2	TRBV10-3	TRBJ2-3	.	CAISPGLALTDTQYF	TGTGCCATCAGCCCGGGACTAGCGCTCACAGATACGCAGTATTTT